This paragraph covers one T cell receptor beta chain sequence. Its antigen is unknown. This specimen comes from a study of regulatory T cells in long-lasting Graves disease. Study-wide points: Less diverse TCR repertoires were seen in persistent Graves' patients than in newly diagnosed ones. Having few samples may have compromised the accuracy.

The CDR3 spans 17 residues. V shed 4 bases and J shed 5 bases, with 20 bases lying between them. The time point here: newly diagnosed GD, antithyroid drugs for less than 3 months. Preparation of the TCR library used RNA extracted from PBMCs. TCR beta libraries were built with iRepertoire HTBI primers and Arm-PCR of CDR3 regions. From the multiplex PCR reads, TCRdb called clonotypes with MiXCR, one entry per CDR3 protein. The sample includes some 230,000 distinct CDR3 sequences, around 20% seen only once; the top ten take around 21%. The TCR comes from a female donor with Graves disease. V usage is TRBV12-3 or TRBV12-4 and J usage is TRBJ1-4; D is possibly TRBD1 (6 bases). The starting material was peripheral blood mononuclear cells (PBMCs), obtained at new diagnosis, from a patient treated with antithyroid drugs. CDR3 region: CASSYEVGGSSNEKLFF. The CDR3 nucleotides read TGTGCCAGCAGTTATGAGGTCGGGGGCAGCTCCAATGAAAAACTGTTTTTT.